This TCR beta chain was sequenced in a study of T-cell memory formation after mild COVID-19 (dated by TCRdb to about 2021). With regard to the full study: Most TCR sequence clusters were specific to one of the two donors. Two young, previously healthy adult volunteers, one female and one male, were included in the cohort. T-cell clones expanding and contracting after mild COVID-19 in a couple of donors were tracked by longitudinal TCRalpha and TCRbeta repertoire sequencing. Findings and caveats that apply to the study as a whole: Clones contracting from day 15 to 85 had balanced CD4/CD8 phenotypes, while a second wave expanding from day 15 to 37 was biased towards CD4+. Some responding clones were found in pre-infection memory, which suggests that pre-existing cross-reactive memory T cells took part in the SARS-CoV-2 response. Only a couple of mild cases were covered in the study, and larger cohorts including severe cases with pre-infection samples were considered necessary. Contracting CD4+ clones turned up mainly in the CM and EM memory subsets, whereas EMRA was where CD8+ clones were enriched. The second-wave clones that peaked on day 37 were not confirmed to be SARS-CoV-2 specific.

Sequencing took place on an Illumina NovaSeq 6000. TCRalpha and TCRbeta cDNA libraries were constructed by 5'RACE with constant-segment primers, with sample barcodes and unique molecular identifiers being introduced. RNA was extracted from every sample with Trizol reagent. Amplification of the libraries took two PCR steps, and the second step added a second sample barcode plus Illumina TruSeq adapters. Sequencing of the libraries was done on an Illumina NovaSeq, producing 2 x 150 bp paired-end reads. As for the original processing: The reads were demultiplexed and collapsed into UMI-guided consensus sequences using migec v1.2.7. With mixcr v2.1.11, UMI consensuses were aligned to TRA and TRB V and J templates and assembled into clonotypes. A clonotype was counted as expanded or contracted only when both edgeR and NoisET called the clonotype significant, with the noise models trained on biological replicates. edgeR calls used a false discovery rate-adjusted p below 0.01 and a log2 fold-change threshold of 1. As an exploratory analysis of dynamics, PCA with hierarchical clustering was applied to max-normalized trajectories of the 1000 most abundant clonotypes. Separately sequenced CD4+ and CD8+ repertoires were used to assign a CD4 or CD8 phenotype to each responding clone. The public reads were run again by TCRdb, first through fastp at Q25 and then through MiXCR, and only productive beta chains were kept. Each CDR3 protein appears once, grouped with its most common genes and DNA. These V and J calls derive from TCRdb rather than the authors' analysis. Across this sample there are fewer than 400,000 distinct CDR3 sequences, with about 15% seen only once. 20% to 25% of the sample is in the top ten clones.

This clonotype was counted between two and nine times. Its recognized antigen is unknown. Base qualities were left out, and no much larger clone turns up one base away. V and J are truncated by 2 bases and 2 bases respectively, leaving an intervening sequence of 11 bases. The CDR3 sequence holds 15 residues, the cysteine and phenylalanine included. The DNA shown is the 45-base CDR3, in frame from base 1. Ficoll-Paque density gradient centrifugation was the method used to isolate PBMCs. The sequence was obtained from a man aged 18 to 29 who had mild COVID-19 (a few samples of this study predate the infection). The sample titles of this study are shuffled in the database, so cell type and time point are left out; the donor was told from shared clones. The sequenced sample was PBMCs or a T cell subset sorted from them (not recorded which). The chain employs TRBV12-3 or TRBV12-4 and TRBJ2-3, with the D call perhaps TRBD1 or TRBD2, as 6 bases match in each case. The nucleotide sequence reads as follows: TGTGCCAGCAGTTTATGGGGGGCCCTCACAGATACGCAGTATTTT. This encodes CASSLWGALTDTQYF.